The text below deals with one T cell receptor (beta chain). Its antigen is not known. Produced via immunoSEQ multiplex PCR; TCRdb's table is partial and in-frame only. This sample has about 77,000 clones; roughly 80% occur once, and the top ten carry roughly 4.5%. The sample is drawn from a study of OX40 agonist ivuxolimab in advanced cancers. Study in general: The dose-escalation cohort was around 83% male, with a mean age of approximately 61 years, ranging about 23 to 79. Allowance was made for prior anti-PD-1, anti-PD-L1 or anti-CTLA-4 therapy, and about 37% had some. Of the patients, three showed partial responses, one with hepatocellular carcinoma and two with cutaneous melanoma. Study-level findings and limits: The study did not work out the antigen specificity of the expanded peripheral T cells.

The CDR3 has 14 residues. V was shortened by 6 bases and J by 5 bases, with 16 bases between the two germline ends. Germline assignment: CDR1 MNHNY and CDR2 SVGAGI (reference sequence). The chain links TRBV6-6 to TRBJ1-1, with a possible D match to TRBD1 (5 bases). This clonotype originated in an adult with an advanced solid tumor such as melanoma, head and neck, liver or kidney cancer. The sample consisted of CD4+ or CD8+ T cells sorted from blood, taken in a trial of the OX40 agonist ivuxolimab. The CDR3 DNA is TGTGCCAGCAGCACACTAGGGGTCGAGACTGAAGCTTTCTTT. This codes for CASSTLGVETEAFF.